The sequence of this T cell receptor (beta chain) was determined in a study of response to subunit inactivated influenza vaccine. Whole-study results and caveats: Few additional T cells are recruited per seasonal influenza vaccination, authors suggested.

TCRdb recomputed calls from the RT-PCR reads with MiXCR, one row per CDR3 protein. Altogether around 600,000 distinct CDR3 sequences are present, 11% being singletons, with the ten largest covering 9.5% to 12%. Points on this clonotype: Its specificity is unknown.

The CDR3 contains 18 residues. Germline V gives CDR1 MDHEN, CDR2 SYDVKM. Trimming took 2 bases from V and 1 from J; bases not matched to a gene: 5. A further study also used this sample, focusing on T cells expressing NK-cell markers. That work adds: Beta-chain TCR cDNA was generated via 5'RACE template switching with UMIs. It was from sorted CD3+CD56+NKG2C+, CD3+CD56+NKG2C- and CD3+CD56-NKG2C+ T cells that TCR beta repertoires came. HCMV seropositivity marked most of the eight sequenced donors; one was seronegative. It remained uncertain whether the expanded NKG2C+ T cell clones were specific for HCMV antigens.

The material sequenced was PBMCs from blood, taken on the day of vaccination. The chain joins TRBV28 to TRBJ2-4; 13 nucleotides line up with TRBD2. The sequence derives from a man over 45 who received an inactivated influenza vaccine. CDR3 DNA: TGTGCCAGCAGTTTAGGACTAGCGGGAGCTCCGGCCAAAAACATTCAGTACTTC. This sequence encodes CASSLGLAGAPAKNIQYF.